This TCR beta chain was found in a study of T cells in Graves' hyperthyroidism and ophthalmopathy. It was RNA transcripts that yielded the amplified TCR beta CDR3 regions. Primed by the HTBI set, a first-round RT-PCR was run on the TCR CDR3. TCRdb passed the multiplex PCR reads through MiXCR, listing each CDR3 protein once. This table holds about 380,000 distinct CDR3 sequences, about 18% found once. Study-wide results and caveats: Clonotypes that were expanded in thyroid above 0.001 mostly appeared in blood too.

With 3 bases removed from V and 6 bases from J, the gap between germline ends came to 9 bases. Per germline, CDR1 MGHRA and CDR2 YSYEKL. CDR3 length: 13 residues. Concerning this clonotype: Antigen: not known.

This TCR came from a man aged 18-30 years with Graves' ophthalmopathy. V usage is TRBV4-1 and J usage is TRBJ2-4; a possible D gene is TRBD2 (6 bases). Sequenced: blood. The CDR3 region has the DNA TGCGCCAGCAGCCACGGGGGAGGAAACATTCAGTACTTC. Amino acids: CASSHGGGNIQYF.